The 26 T cell receptor beta chains below all came from one sample that was sequenced in a study of blood T cell repertoires in COVID-19. Using immunoSEQ multiplex PCR, the repertoire was profiled, and TCRdb retains in-frame clones only, with some absent. Of about 230,000 clones in the sample, roughly nine tenths are singletons; the top ten hold 3% to 3.5%. Sequencing input: PBMCs or T cells enriched from blood (not recorded which). These receptors originate from a woman aged 45-65 years in a cohort exposed to, infected with or recovered from COVID-19 (not recorded which).

This chain connects TRBV7-2 to TRBJ2-5; TRBD2 agrees at 10 bases. CDR3 length: 17 amino acids. Germline V CDR1 and CDR2: SGHTA, FQGNSA. V trimming: 1 base; J trimming: 5 bases; junction bases outside the gene matches: 10. The CDR3 nucleotides are TGTGCCAGCAGCTTAGTATTGAGCGGGGGGGCGGCGGAGACCCAGTACTTC. Translation gives CASSLVLSGGAAETQYF.

V usage is TRBV29-1 and J usage is TRBJ2-2; no clear D gene. Deletions cut 7 bases from V and 8 bases from J, with 17 bases between. Germline loops: CDR1 SQVTM, CDR2 ANQGSEA. The CDR3 extends over 13 amino acids. The DNA of the CDR3 is TGCAGCGGTCGGGTTTCTCCTCGGGGGGAGCTGTTTTTT. Its translation is CSGRVSPRGELFF.

CDR3 sequence (DNA): TGTGCCAGCAGCGTAGAGGCAGGGGCGAGCTATGGCTACACCTTC. It specifies CASSVEAGASYGYTF. The rearrangement links TRBV9 to TRBJ1-2, with a tentative D call TRBD1 (6 bases). The V gene lost 0 bases and the J gene lost 4 bases, with 13 bases spanning the gap. This CDR3 comprises 15 residues. Germline V gene data show CDR1 as SGDLS and CDR2 as YYNGEE.

The gene calls are TRBV27 and TRBJ1-5, with 10 bases that match TRBD1. CDR3 length equals 15 residues. V shed 6 bases, J shed 3 bases, and the junction held 5 bases outside the gene matches. Germline-derived CDR1 and CDR2 are MNHEY and SMNVEV (reference sequence). Here the CDR3 DNA reads TGTGCCAGCAGGGAGGGACAGGGGTTCAATCAGCCCCAGCATTTT. The encoded protein is CASREGQGFNQPQHF.

This clone was seen a handful of times. The chain couples TRBV20-1 to TRBJ2-7; D may be TRBD2 (5 bases). V lost 7 bases, J lost 3 bases, and 10 bases lay in between. The germline CDR1 and CDR2 sequences are DFQATT and SNEGSKA (reference sequence). The CDR3 has 11 residues. Here the CDR3 DNA reads TGCAGTGTCCCCCGGGACTACGAGCAGTACTTC. Translated: CSVPRDYEQYF.

V usage is TRBV28 and J usage is TRBJ2-2; D gene ambiguous. From germline, CDR1 is MDHEN and CDR2 SYDVKM. This CDR3 region has 16 residues. V dropped 7 bases and J dropped 0 bases, with 15 bases sitting between them. The DNA of the CDR3 is TGTGCCAGCACTCCCCGACCTAGGACGAACACCGGGGAGCTGTTTTTT. Translating gives CASTPRPRTNTGELFF. Drawing the rest from reference TRBV28 and TRBJ2-2, the complete variable domain is DVKVTQSSRYLVKRTGEKVFLECVQDMDHENMFWYRQDPGLGLRLIYFSYDVKMKEKGDIPEGYSVSREKKERFSLILESASTNQTSMYLCASTPRPRTNTGELFFGEGSRLTVL.

The V gene is TRBV7-2, the J gene TRBJ1-2; 8 nucleotides match TRBD1. The CDR3 extends over 15 amino acids. The V and J ends lost 0 bases and 5 bases, in that order; junction bases with no gene match: 5. The germline V gene encodes CDR1 SGHTA and CDR2 FQGNSA. CDR3 loop: CASSLALRTGYGYTF. CDR3 DNA sequence: TGTGCCAGCAGCTTAGCGCTTAGGACAGGGTATGGCTACACCTTC. Together with reference TRBV7-2 and TRBJ1-2, the CDR3 gives the full variable domain: GAGVSQSPSNKVTEKGKDVELRCDPISGHTALYWYRQSLGQGLEFLIYFQGNSAPDKSGLPSDRFSAERTGGSVSTLTIQRTQQEDSAVYLCASSLALRTGYGYTFGSGTRLTVV.

The rearrangement uses TRBV7-2 and TRBJ1-4; the match to TRBD1 covers 7 bases. The ends lost 5 bases at V and 4 bases at J; junction bases unmatched: 7. The CDR3 extends over 15 amino acids. Germline-derived CDR1 and CDR2 are SGHTA and FQGNSA. The CDR3 spells CASSLLGQDNEKLFF. In DNA, the CDR3 is TGTGCCAGCAGCCTCCTAGGACAGGATAATGAAAAACTGTTTTTT.

The chain carries TRBV3-1 (or the pseudogene TRBV3-2) and TRBJ2-7; tentatively, D is TRBD2 (6 bases). CDR3 length: 15 residues. The germline CDR1 and CDR2 sequences are LGHDT and YNNKEL (reference sequence). V lost 1 base and J 3 bases, leaving 13 bases between the germline ends. This CDR3 is CASSQGGLLGYEQYF. CDR3 sequence (DNA): TGTGCCAGCAGCCAAGGGGGACTTTTGGGCTACGAGCAGTACTTC.

This clone came up once. The rearrangement links TRBV19 to TRBJ1-2; 9 positions agree with TRBD1. The CDR3 is made up of 14 amino acids. Unmatched junction bases numbered 7, after V lost 5 bases and J lost 6 bases. In germline, CDR1 is LNHDA, CDR2 SQIVND (reference sequence). The DNA of the CDR3 is TGTGCCAGTAGTCAGTGGACAGGGGCGAATGGCTACACCTTC. This translates into CASSQWTGANGYTF.

The chain recombines TRBV9 with TRBJ2-1; the D gene is possibly TRBD1 (7 bases). Deletions cut 3 bases from V and 1 base from J, with 14 bases between. This CDR3 is built from 16 residues. Germline V CDR1 and CDR2: SGDLS, YYNGEE. CDR3 residues: CASSGGDRASYNEQFF. As DNA, the CDR3 is TGTGCCAGCAGCGGGGGGGACAGAGCGTCCTACAATGAGCAGTTCTTC.

The rearrangement uses TRBV5-6 and TRBJ2-7, with 8 bases that match TRBD1. The V gene's germline CDR1 is SGHDT and CDR2 YYEEEE. V shed 4 bases and J 2 bases; nucleotides not matched to a gene: 14. This CDR3 is built from 17 residues. The CDR3 protein is CASSVTPGGPPPYEQYF. Written as DNA, the CDR3 is TGTGCCAGCAGCGTAACCCCAGGGGGCCCACCTCCCTACGAGCAGTACTTC.

This chain uses TRBV13 with TRBJ1-2; D uncertain. The V gene lost 4 bases and the J gene lost 5 bases, with 5 bases spanning the gap. Per germline, CDR1 PRHDT and CDR2 FYEKMQ (reference sequence). The CDR3 covers 11 residues. CDR3 amino acids: CASSSGYGYTF. CDR3 DNA sequence: TGTGCCAGCAGCTCCGGGTATGGCTACACCTTC.

V and J are TRBV7-9 and TRBJ2-2; 10 bases fit TRBD1. J gave up 3 bases and V 2 bases, and 9 bases lay outside the gene matches. Germline values: CDR1 SEHNR, CDR2 FQNEAQ (reference sequence). This CDR3 comprises 18 residues. The CDR3 DNA reads as TGTGCCAGCAGCTTAAGACAGGGGGCAATCATGTACACCGGGGAGCTGTTTTTT. It yields the protein CASSLRQGAIMYTGELFF.

There are a few counts of this clone. The V call is TRBV5-1, the J call TRBJ2-2; 8 bases align to TRBD1. Germline-derived CDR1 and CDR2 are SGHRS and YFSETQ. V gave up 3 bases and J gave up 4 bases; unmatched junction bases: 8. There are 16 residues in the CDR3. The CDR3 bases are TGCGCCAGCAGCTCGTCGGACAGGGACGGCACCGGGGAGCTGTTTTTT. It is translated as CASSSSDRDGTGELFF.

The chain links TRBV29-1 to TRBJ2-3; a weak D match, TRBD1 (5 bases). Germline-derived CDR1 and CDR2 are SQVTM and ANQGSEA. V lost 4 bases to trimming and J lost 2 bases, with 19 bases between them. There are 16 residues in the CDR3. This chain's CDR3 is CSVVGPQDGSTDTQYF. The DNA of the CDR3 is TGCAGCGTTGTGGGGCCCCAAGACGGGTCCACAGATACGCAGTATTTT.

The V and J genes are TRBV30 and TRBJ1-2, with a tentative D call TRBD1 (5 bases). Germline V gives CDR1 GTSNPN, CDR2 SVGIG (reference sequence). The CDR3 is made up of 14 amino acids. Trimming took off 4 bases at V and 6 bases at J, with 18 bases between the two ends. CDR3 sequence reads: CAWNPGLQDHGYTF. The DNA for the CDR3 is TGTGCCTGGAACCCGGGACTCCAGGACCATGGCTACACCTTC.

The chain combines TRBV4-3 with TRBJ1-6, with D tentatively TRBD1 (6 bases). The CDR3 loop spans 18 amino acids. Germline V gene data show CDR1 as LGHNA and CDR2 as YSLEER. V gave up 0 bases and J gave up 10 bases, with 22 bases separating them. CDR3 coding DNA: TGCGCCAGCAGCCAAGATATTCCCCGAGGGGGGGAAGGATCACCCCTCCACTTT. Translating gives CASSQDIPRGGEGSPLHF.

The genes are TRBV2 and TRBJ2-3, with D possibly TRBD2 on 5 matching bases. V was trimmed by 10 bases and J by 7 bases, leaving 21 bases between them. This CDR3 has 14 amino acids. Germline assignment: CDR1 SNHLY and CDR2 FYNNEI. CDR3 nucleotide sequence: TGTGCCACCGTTCCCCTAGCCTCCCAGTATACGCAGTATTTT. It is translated as CATVPLASQYTQYF.

This clone came up once. The V call is TRBV7-2, the J call TRBJ2-5, with 7 bases fitting TRBD2. Germline CDR1 and CDR2: SGHTA and FQGNSA. CDR3 length: 14 residues. The J segment lost 1 base and the V segment lost 5 bases, leaving 4 bases of the junction unmatched. The CDR3 DNA sequence: TGTGCCAGCAGCCCGGGACTACTCCAAGAGACCCAGTACTTC. Translation gives CASSPGLLQETQYF.

The gene calls are TRBV2 and TRBJ2-7; maybe TRBD1 (6 bases). Deletions cut 6 bases from V and 0 bases from J, with 12 bases between. Germline V gives CDR1 SNHLY, CDR2 FYNNEI. CDR3 size: 14 residues. CDR3 region: CASRARGHSYEQYF. In DNA, the CDR3 is TGTGCCAGCAGGGCTAGGGGACACTCCTACGAGCAGTACTTC. The complete variable domain, with remaining parts taken from reference TRBV2 and TRBJ2-7, reads EPEVTQTPSHQVTQMGQEVILRCVPISNHLYFYWYRQILGQKVEFLVSFYNNEISEKSEIFDDQFSVERPDGSNFTLKIRSTKLEDSAMYFCASRARGHSYEQYFGPGTRLTVT.

The chain is built from TRBV14 and TRBJ1-3; no clear D gene. The V gene lost 5 bases and the J gene lost 4 bases, with 12 bases spanning the gap. The CDR3 is 14 amino acids. Germline CDR1 SGHDN, CDR2 FVKESK. The CDR3 bases are TGTGCCAGCAGCTTCTCGACGGGGGGAAACACCATATATTTT. Protein sequence: CASSFSTGGNTIYF.

The chain recombines TRBV30 with TRBJ1-2, with a possible D match to TRBD1 (6 bases). The CDR3 consists of 13 residues. Trimming took 1 base from V and 7 from J, leaving 13 bases between them. From germline, CDR1 is GTSNPN and CDR2 SVGIG (reference sequence). CDR3 in amino acids: CAWSDRVLGGYTF. CDR3 in DNA: TGTGCCTGGAGTGACAGGGTTCTCGGTGGCTACACCTTC. Variable domain in full (rest from reference TRBV30 and TRBJ1-2): SQTIHQWPATLVQPVGSPLSLECTVEGTSNPNLYWYRQAAGRGLQLLFYSVGIGQISSEVPQNLSASRPQDRQFILSSKKLLLSDSGFYLCAWSDRVLGGYTFGSGTRLTVV.

J is TRBJ1-6 and V is TRBV4-3, with 9 bases fitting TRBD1. Germline V gene lookup returns CDR1 LGHNA and CDR2 YSLEER. This CDR3 has 15 amino acids. The ends lost 4 bases at V and 8 bases at J; junction bases unmatched: 6. DNA for the CDR3: TGCGCCAGCAGCCGAGACTGGACAGGGGATTCACCCCTCCACTTT. The encoded protein is CASSRDWTGDSPLHF.

The genes are TRBV4-1 and TRBJ1-5; D is uncertain. This CDR3 has 15 residues. V dropped 1 base and J dropped 6 bases, with 13 bases sitting between them. CDR1 is MGHRA, CDR2 YSYEKL, per germline. CDR3 in amino acids: CASSQVASPGQPQHF. Here the CDR3 DNA reads TGCGCCAGCAGCCAAGTTGCAAGCCCAGGTCAGCCCCAGCATTTT.

This chain uses TRBV7-2 with TRBJ1-5; a possible D gene is TRBD1 (5 bases). The CDR3 length is 14 residues. The germline CDR1 and CDR2 sequences are SGHTA and FQGNSA. Trimming took off 5 bases at V and 0 bases at J, with 8 bases between the two ends. The chain's CDR3 is CASSAGLSNQPQHF. The CDR3 DNA reads TGTGCCAGCAGCGCGGGGCTTAGCAATCAGCCCCAGCATTTT. Complete variable domain (other parts from reference TRBV7-2 and TRBJ1-5): GAGVSQSPSNKVTEKGKDVELRCDPISGHTALYWYRQSLGQGLEFLIYFQGNSAPDKSGLPSDRFSAERTGGSVSTLTIQRTQQEDSAVYLCASSAGLSNQPQHFGDGTRLSIL.